This TCR beta chain was captured in a study of blood T cell repertoires in COVID-19. Study-wide context: PBMCs, B-cell-depleted T cells, or T cells were the source of the cDNA or gDNA that made up the material.

This clone was seen only a few times. The assay was immunoSEQ multiplex PCR, and TCRdb's table has in-frame clones only and misses some. In the table there are roughly 160,000 clones, approximately 84% of which are singletons. The length of the CDR3 is 11 residues. V lost 6 bases, J lost 5 bases, and 7 bases lay in between. CDR1 is LNHDA, CDR2 SQIVND, per germline (reference sequence). The sequenced material came from peripheral blood. The receptor's source is a woman older than 75 with COVID-19, enrolled during active disease. V is TRBV19 and J is TRBJ1-2; a weak D match, TRBD1 (5 bases). CDR3 in DNA: TGTGCCAGTAGAGCAGGGTATGGCTACACCTTC. It translates to CASRAGYGYTF.